This T cell receptor beta chain was identified in a study of blood T cell repertoires in COVID-19. Only in-frame clones appear in the TCRdb table, and some are missing; sequencing was by immunoSEQ multiplex PCR. Of about 350,000 clones listed, roughly nine tenths are singletons. V dropped 0 bases and J dropped 7 bases, with 13 bases sitting between them. CDR3 length: 15 residues. CDR1 SGHTA and CDR2 FQGNSA come from the germline V gene. The study assigned cohorts using participant-reported clinical history. What the recovered Cohort 3 donors had was two negative PCRs, clearance, or symptom resolution.

Material: PBMCs or T cells enriched from blood (not recorded which). This TCR was sampled from a woman in her twenties or thirties who had recovered from COVID-19. This sequence joins TRBV7-2 and TRBJ1-5; D possibly corresponds to TRBD1 (6 bases). CDR3 DNA sequence: TGTGCCAGCAGCTTAGCGTTGGGGACATTGCAGCCCCAGCATTTT. Protein product: CASSLALGTLQPQHF.